This entry concerns a single T cell receptor beta chain. Produced via immunoSEQ multiplex PCR; TCRdb's table is partial and in-frame only. The data contain approximately 180,000 clones, approximately 90% of them singletons. This entry comes from a study of T cell responses to AZD1222 COVID-19 vaccine. Germline values: CDR1 MDHEN, CDR2 SYDVKM. The CDR3 is 14 residues long. V was trimmed by 3 bases and J by 0 bases, leaving 5 bases between them. This chain links TRBV28 with TRBJ2-2, with D hard to call. The specimen was peripheral blood, collected 28 days after the second dose of the MenACWY control vaccine. The receptor was derived from an adult who received the MenACWY meningococcal vaccine as a control. Here the CDR3 DNA reads TGTGCCAGCAGTTTCTTAGCGAACACCGGGGAGCTGTTTTTT. It codes for CASSFLANTGELFF. Drawing the rest from reference TRBV28 and TRBJ2-2, the complete variable domain is DVKVTQSSRYLVKRTGEKVFLECVQDMDHENMFWYRQDPGLGLRLIYFSYDVKMKEKGDIPEGYSVSREKKERFSLILESASTNQTSMYLCASSFLANTGELFFGEGSRLTVL.